This record concerns one TCR beta chain sequence. The cohort comprised adults aged about 18 to 100 years residing in approximately 22 US areas. Researchers sorted participants into cohorts using their self-reported clinical history. This entry is derived from a study of blood T cell repertoires in COVID-19. About the study: Specimens from acute and convalescent COVID-19 originated in the United States, Italy and Spain.

In germline, CDR1 is MNHEY, CDR2 SVGAGI. Trimming took 5 bases from V and 7 from J; bases not matched to a gene: 11. This CDR3 has 15 residues. Authors' data handling: Cell counts per sample came from amplifying reference gene primers. The table came from immunoSEQ multiplex PCR; TCRdb's copy has only in-frame clones and leaves some out. The V and J calls and the clone size are those of that table, but D and trimming were determined from the DNA. The profile shows under 150,000 clones, 86% of them singletons. The gene calls are TRBV6-5 and TRBJ1-2; 9 bases are shared with TRBD1. What was sequenced was PBMCs or T cells enriched from blood (not recorded which). The clonotype comes from a woman aged 45-65 years who had recovered from COVID-19. CDR3 nucleotide sequence: TGTGCCAGCAGTACCCGGACAGGGGCCTCTCTTGGCTACACCTTC. This translates into CASSTRTGASLGYTF.